Listed here is a single T cell receptor beta chain. The source of the sample is a study of OX40 agonist ivuxolimab in advanced cancers. In the study overall: In this cohort, patients received ivuxolimab, an agonistic anti-OX40 (CD134) antibody.

V lost 3 bases to trimming and J lost 4 bases; unmatched junction nucleotides: 8. The CDR3 has 15 amino acids. CDR1 and CDR2 from the germline V gene are SGDLS and YYNGEE. Measured with immunoSEQ multiplex PCR; TCRdb has only the in-frame clones, and not every one. The data contain about 44,000 clones, over 85% of them seen just once; the ten biggest clones take up around half. J is TRBJ1-2 and V is TRBV9; TRBD1 matches 8 bases. This TCR derives from an adult with an advanced solid tumor such as melanoma, head and neck, liver or kidney cancer. The sequences come from CD4+ or CD8+ T cells sorted from blood, collected in a trial of the OX40 agonist ivuxolimab. The CDR3 coding sequence is TGTGCCAGCAGCGGGACAGGACAGGGCGTCTATGGCTACACCTTC. It is translated as CASSGTGQGVYGYTF.